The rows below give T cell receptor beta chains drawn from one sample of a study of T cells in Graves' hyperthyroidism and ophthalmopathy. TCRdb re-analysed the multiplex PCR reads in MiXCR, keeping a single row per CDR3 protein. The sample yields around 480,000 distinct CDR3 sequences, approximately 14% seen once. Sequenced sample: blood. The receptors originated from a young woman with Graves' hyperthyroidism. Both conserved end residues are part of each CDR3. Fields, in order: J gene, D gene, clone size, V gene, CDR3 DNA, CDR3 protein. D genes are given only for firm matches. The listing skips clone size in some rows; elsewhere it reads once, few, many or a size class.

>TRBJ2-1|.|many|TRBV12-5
TGTGCTAGTGGTTTGATTAGAGGGGGGGGGGGCAATGAGCAGTTCTTC
CASGLIRGGGGNEQFF
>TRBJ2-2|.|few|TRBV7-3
TGTGCCAGCAGCGGCTCAGGGGTGACCGGGGAGCTGTTTTTT
CASSGSGVTGELFF
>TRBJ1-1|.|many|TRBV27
TGTGCCAGCATCGCCGCCAGTTATGACACTGAAGCTTTCTTT
CASIAASYDTEAFF
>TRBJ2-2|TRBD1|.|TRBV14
TGTGCCAGCAGTCTGGGACAGGAGAGCACCGGGGAGCTGTTTTTT
CASSLGQESTGELFF
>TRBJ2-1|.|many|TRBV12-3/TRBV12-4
TGTGCCAGCAGAAAAAGGGCCCTCTACAATGAGCAGTTCTTC
CASRKRALYNEQFF
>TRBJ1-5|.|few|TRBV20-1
TGCAGTGCTAGATCGGGAATTACTAGCAATCAGCCCCAGCATTTT
CSARSGITSNQPQHF
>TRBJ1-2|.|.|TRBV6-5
TGTGCCAGCAGTTACTCGATCGGGGCAGGGTATGGCTACACCTTC
CASSYSIGAGYGYTF
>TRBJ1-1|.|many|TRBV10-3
TGTGCCATCCGGCCCGGGGTTAAACGGGACACTGAAGCTTTCTTT
CAIRPGVKRDTEAFF
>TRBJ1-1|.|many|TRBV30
TGTGCCTGGAATTTGGGTCAGAACACTGAAGCTTTCTTT
CAWNLGQNTEAFF
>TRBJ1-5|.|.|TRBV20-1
TGCAGTGCTAGCACACAGTGGGGGGTCAATCAGCCCCAGCATTTT
CSASTQWGVNQPQHF
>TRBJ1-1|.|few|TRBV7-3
TGTGCCAGCAGCTTAACGGGGGGTTACGAAGCTTTCTTT
CASSLTGGYEAFF
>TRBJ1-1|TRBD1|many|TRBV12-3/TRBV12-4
TGTGCCAGCAGTTTTCACTCGGGACAGGGCACTGAAGCTTTCTTT
CASSFHSGQGTEAFF
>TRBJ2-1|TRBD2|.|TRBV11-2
TGTGCCAGCAGCTACGGGGGAACTAGCGGACACAATGAGCAGTTCTTC
CASSYGGTSGHNEQFF
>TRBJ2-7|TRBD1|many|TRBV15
TGTGCCACCAGCTCGTCCAGGGGGTTTTACGAGCAGTACTTC
CATSSSRGFYEQYF
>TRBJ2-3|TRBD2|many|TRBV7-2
TGTGCCAGCAGCTACAGACTAGCGGGAGGTGCAGATACGCAGTATTTT
CASSYRLAGGADTQYF
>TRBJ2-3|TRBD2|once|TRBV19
TGTGCCAGTAGTGAGGTAGCGGGAGTTACAGATACGCAGTATTTT
CASSEVAGVTDTQYF
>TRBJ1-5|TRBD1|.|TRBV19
TGTGCCAGTAGTTCACCCAGGGGGCCGGGTCAGCCCCAGCATTTT
CASSSPRGPGQPQHF
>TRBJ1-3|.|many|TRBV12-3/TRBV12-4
TGTGCCAGCAATATGGGGACGCCGTCCCCTGGAAACACCATATATTTT
CASNMGTPSPGNTIYF
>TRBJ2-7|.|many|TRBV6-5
TGTGCCAGCAGTTACTCGAGAGTGCCCCGCCCCGGACAGCGAAGGGGCGAGCAGTACTTC
CASSYSRVPRPGQRRGEQYF
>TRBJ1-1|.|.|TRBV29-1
TGCAGCGGTGCCGAGCGATTTGAAGCTTTCTTT
CSGAERFEAFF
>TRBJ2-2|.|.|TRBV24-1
TGTGCCACCGCTGAAGAAGGGAGGCTAAACACCGGGGAGCCGTTTTTT
CATAEEGRLNTGEPFF
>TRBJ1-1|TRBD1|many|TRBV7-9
TGTGCCAGCAACAAGCCGACAGGGGGGAACACTGAAGCTTTCTTT
CASNKPTGGNTEAFF
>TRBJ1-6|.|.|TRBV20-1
TGCAGTGCCTCGGGGACCGGGCGCTTCTCCTATAATTCACCCCTCCACTTT
CSASGTGRFSYNSPLHF
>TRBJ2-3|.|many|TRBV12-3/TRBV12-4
TGTGCCAGCAGTGATACAGGGAGCAGCACAGATACGCAGTATTTT
CASSDTGSSTDTQYF
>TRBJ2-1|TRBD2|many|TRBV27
TGTGCCAGCGCACGCGTCCTAGCGGGAGGGAGGGAATCCTACAATGAGCAGTTCTTC
CASARVLAGGRESYNEQFF
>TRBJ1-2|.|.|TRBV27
TGTGCCAGCAGTAGACAGGTTAACTATGGCTACACCTTC
CASSRQVNYGYTF
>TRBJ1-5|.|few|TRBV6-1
TGTGCCAGCAGGGTCAGGGAAAATCAGCCCCAGCATTTT
CASRVRENQPQHF
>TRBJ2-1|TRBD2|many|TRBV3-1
TGTGCCAGCAGCCAAGGGTTAAGGGAGGGGAATGAGCAGTTCTTC
CASSQGLREGNEQFF
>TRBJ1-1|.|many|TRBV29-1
TGCAGCGTCGCTGACAGATCGAACACTGAAGCTTTCTTT
CSVADRSNTEAFF